These T cell receptor beta chains were read from a single sample in a study of shared clonotypes between healthy human individuals. Sequencing used immunoSEQ multiplex PCR; TCRdb keeps in-frame clones, though not all of them. The sample has about 460,000 clones; roughly three quarters are singletons. The sample comprised PBMCs. The receptors originated from a woman aged 40-49 years in good health. Some clones in this sample may be carry-over from other donors' samples. Both conserved end residues are trimmed from each CDR3. Each record gives: V gene, J gene, CDR3 protein.

TRBV27	TRBJ1-1	ASSLSIGWQGENTEAF
TRBV28	TRBJ2-7	ATNRGGIYEQY
TRBV21-1	TRBJ2-5	ASSQSSGYQETQY
TRBV5-6	TRBJ2-1	ASSRNPGGYNEQF
TRBV19	TRBJ2-1	ASSAAGWEQF
TRBV5-1	TRBJ1-4	ASSLVGDYNEKLF
TRBV7-2	TRBJ2-5	ASSYGRDWETQY
TRBV15	TRBJ1-5	ATSKAETFNQPQH
TRBV7-2	TRBJ1-5	ASSLVGTAFDSNQPQH
TRBV29-1	TRBJ2-3	SVEDELATDTQY
TRBV29-1	TRBJ1-1	SVESNENTEAF
TRBV5-4	TRBJ1-5	ASSADPAANQPQH
TRBV30	TRBJ2-3	AWTVGGSGDTQY
TRBV7-9	TRBJ2-5	ASSDAWARGETQY
TRBV5-1	TRBJ1-2	ASSLVGDGGYT
TRBV15	TRBJ1-2	ATSRDQGGVGGVHGYT
TRBV19	TRBJ2-5	ASRDRGRGETQY